The entry below describes one T cell receptor beta chain. There are a few counts of this clonotype. The target of this receptor is not known. The record has no base qualities; no much larger clone is one base away. This sample was included in a study of Graves' ophthalmopathy and Graves' hyperthyroidism (dated by TCRdb to between 2017 and 2018). About the full investigation: Peripheral blood was collected at initial diagnosis, before any treatment. In more than five hyperthyroidism patients, T-cell repertoires of thyroid tissue and blood were compared. In total, 135 blood samples were TCR-sequenced: around 42 ophthalmopathy, about 75 hyperthyroidism and some 17 hyperthyroidism-to-ophthalmopathy patients. The roughly 100 discovery patients were divided at random into training and test sets in a 7:3 ratio. After sampling, hyperthyroidism patients received methimazole starting at 30 mg daily, and ophthalmopathy patients received high-dose intravenous methylprednisolone. The study used TCR beta repertoire signatures to distinguish Graves' ophthalmopathy from Graves' hyperthyroidism and to predict progression to ophthalmopathy. An independent validation cohort was composed of about 20 hyperthyroidism patients and around 16 patients who later progressed from hyperthyroidism to ophthalmopathy. To explore V-J signatures distinguishing ophthalmopathy from hyperthyroidism, a discovery set of 100 patients (about 44 ophthalmopathy, over 55 stable hyperthyroidism) was enrolled. General findings and caveats noted by the study authors: In validation, the model predicted ophthalmopathy progression with 70.59% sensitivity and roughly 72% specificity; roughly 11 predicted patients were CT-confirmed with GO in a median of around 6 months. Most of the expanded thyroid clonotypes with a frequency above 0.001 were also detected in blood, and it was suggested that the thyroid immune response may be reflected by blood repertoires. In cross-validation, the 13-signature model distinguished ophthalmopathy from stable hyperthyroidism with approximately 88% sensitivity and roughly 81% specificity, and in the test set the corresponding values were roughly 80% and 76%. Sample size was not predetermined statistically, and investigators were not blinded to group allocation.

The germline V gene specifies SNHLY as CDR1 and FYNNEI as CDR2. Trimmed from V: 4 bases; trimmed from J: 1 base; junction bases lacking a gene match: 9. The CDR3 has 16 amino acids, counting the end cysteine and phenylalanine. The only DNA kept is the CDR3, 48 bases in frame from the first base. For repertoire sequencing, the TCR beta CDR3 regions were amplified from RNA transcripts. A first-round RT-PCR used HTBI primers with the Qiagen OneStep RT-PCR kit, followed by a second-round multiplex PCR, size selection and purification. The libraries underwent paired-end sequencing with 100 bp reads on an Illumina HiSeq2000. In the authors' own workflow: SOAPnuke was used to process the reads, removing any read that contained adapters or uncalled bases, had a mean Phred below 15, or lacked an exact match to the constant primer or identifier. COPE v1.2.5 was used to merge high-quality paired reads. Clonotypes were defined as unique nucleotide sequences and were aligned to IMGT TRB V, D and J references using MiTCR v1.1. The analysis was limited to V-J combinations with a frequency above 0.0001, which together covered 98% to 99.2% of repertoires. For each V-J combination, a TCR clonal expansion and chaos score was defined as F50 clonal expansion divided by the chaos observed in the TCRdist matrix. Welch's t-statistics and random forest were used to narrow the features down to more than 10 V-J combinations, which were then fed into a naive Bayes classifier. The Morisita-Horn index was used to measure how similar the thyroid and blood repertoires were. The public reads were reanalyzed by TCRdb: fastp trimming at Q25, MiXCR alignment, in-frame beta chains only. Every distinct CDR3 protein forms one entry, paired with its most common genes and DNA. The V and J calls, along with clone size, are taken from TCRdb and not from the paper's own processing. The sample data list 400,000 to 500,000 distinct CDR3 sequences, and around a fifth of these were observed just once. In total, the top ten clones hold approximately 3% of the sample.

Hyperthyroidism was defined as stable when no progression to ophthalmopathy occurred within 18 months of follow-up. The hyperthyroidism patients were 18 to 65 years old and newly diagnosed, with a disease duration of less than 2 months. Patients with other autoimmune diseases, uncontrolled infections, pregnancy or lactation were excluded. Clinical symptoms, serum thyroxine, TRAb, thyroid ultrasound and orbital computed tomography formed the basis of the diagnosis. Ficoll-Paque density gradient centrifugation was used to isolate PBMCs from about 9 ml of fresh peripheral blood. Trizol reagent was used to extract the total RNA, and its quality was then checked on an Agilent 2100 Bioanalyzer.

The chain is assembled from TRBV2 and TRBJ1-1; 7 bases in the junction line up with TRBD1. This sequence was found in a woman younger than 35 with stable Graves' hyperthyroidism. Donor details come from another sample of the same person, matched by shared clones. The specimen sequenced was peripheral blood. Here the CDR3 is given as CASSARTGIANTEAFF. The sequenced DNA is TGTGCCAGCAGTGCCCGGACAGGTATAGCGAACACTGAAGCTTTCTTT.